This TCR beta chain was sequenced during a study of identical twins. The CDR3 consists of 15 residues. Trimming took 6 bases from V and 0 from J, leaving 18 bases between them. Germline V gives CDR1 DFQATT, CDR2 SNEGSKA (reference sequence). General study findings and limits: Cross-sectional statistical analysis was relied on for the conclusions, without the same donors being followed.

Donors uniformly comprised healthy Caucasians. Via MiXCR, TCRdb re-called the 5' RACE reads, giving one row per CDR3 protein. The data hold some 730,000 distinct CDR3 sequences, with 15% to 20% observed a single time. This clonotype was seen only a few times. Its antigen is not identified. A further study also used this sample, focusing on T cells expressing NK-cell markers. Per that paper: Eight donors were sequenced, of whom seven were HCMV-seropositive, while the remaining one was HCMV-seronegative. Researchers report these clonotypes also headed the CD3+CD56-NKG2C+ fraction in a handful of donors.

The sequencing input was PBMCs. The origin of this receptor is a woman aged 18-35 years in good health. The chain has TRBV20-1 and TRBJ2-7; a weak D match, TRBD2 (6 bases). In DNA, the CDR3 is TGCAGTGCCGTCCCTCTGGCGGGGCCCTCCTACGAGCAGTACTTC. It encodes CSAVPLAGPSYEQYF.